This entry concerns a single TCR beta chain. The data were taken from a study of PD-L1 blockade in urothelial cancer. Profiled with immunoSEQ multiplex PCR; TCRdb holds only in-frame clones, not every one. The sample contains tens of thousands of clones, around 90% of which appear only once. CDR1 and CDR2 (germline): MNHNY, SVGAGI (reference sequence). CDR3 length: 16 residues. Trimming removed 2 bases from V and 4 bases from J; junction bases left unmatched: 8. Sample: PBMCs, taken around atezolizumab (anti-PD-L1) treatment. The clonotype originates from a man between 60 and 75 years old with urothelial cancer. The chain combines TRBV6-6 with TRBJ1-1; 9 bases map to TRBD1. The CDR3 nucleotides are TGTGCCAGCAGTTACCGGACCGGGACAGGGACCACTGAAGCTTTCTTT. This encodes CASSYRTGTGTTEAFF.